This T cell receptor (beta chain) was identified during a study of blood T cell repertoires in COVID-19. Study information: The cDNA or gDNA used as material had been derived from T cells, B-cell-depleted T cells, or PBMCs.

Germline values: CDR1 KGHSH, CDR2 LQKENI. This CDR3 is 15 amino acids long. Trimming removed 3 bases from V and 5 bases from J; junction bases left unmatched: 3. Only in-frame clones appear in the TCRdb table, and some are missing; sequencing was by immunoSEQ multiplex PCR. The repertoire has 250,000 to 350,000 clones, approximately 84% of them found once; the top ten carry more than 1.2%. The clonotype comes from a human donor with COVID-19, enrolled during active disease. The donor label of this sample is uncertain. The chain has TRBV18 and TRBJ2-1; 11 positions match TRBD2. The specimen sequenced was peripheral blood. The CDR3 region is CASSPSGRDHNEQFF. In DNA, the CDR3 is TGTGCCAGCTCACCTAGCGGGAGGGACCACAATGAGCAGTTCTTC.